This TCR beta chain was identified in a study of T cell responses to AZD1222 COVID-19 vaccine (dated by TCRdb to the early 2020s). Notes on the research overall: AZD1222 recipients whose second dose came at about 4 weeks and those whose second dose came at about 12 weeks were combined into one group, since spike-specific TCR depth and breadth did not differ between the two schedules. Enrollment into the trials was organized by age into subgroups of 18-55, 56-69 and 70-plus years, and those subgroups contained approximately 160, 26 and 62 TCR-sequenced participants, respectively. A total of approximately 240 trial participants underwent TCR sequencing, of whom some 210 received two doses of AZD1222 and some 26 received two doses of the MenACWY control vaccine.

A remark on this clone: Its antigen is not yet known. No base-level quality is on record; no much larger clone is a single base apart.

The CDR3 regions of human TCRbeta chains were analyzed by immunosequencing. Under the source paper's analysis protocol: Repertoire TCRs were matched against a reference library of SARS-CoV-2-specific TCRs generated with the MIRA antigen-specificity platform. Breadth meant the fraction of unique TCRs that were SARS-CoV-2-associated, whereas depth meant the fraction of total T cells that were SARS-CoV-2-associated. Using the MIRA data, every spike-specific TCR was mapped to the spike region that the TCR reacted to and assigned to either a CD4 or a CD8 class. Log10-transformed breadth and depth values were compared by one-way ANOVA with Sidak's multiple comparisons tests. The source is immuneACCESS, and TCRdb retained only in-frame sequences with V and J called. Part of the clones is not carried over; for the studies checked, unresolved V genes explain less than half of this, and the remainder is unexplained. The V and J calls and clone size were taken over from that table, and D and trimming were inferred from the DNA. The sample table contains roughly 100,000 clones; only one count was recorded for around 87% of them. About 2.7% of the sample goes to the ten largest clones.

In the paper's terms, the time point label means: baseline before first vaccination. The vaccinee samples were drawn from two UK trials, COV001 and COV002, one of which was a single-blind randomized controlled phase 2/3 trial testing AZD1222 (ChAdOx1 nCoV-19) in healthy adults. For TCRbeta chain sequencing, PBMC samples from trial participants were taken at day 0 and at day 28 after the second dose. The paper's findings and limits, for the study overall: Spike-specific TCR breadth and depth rose significantly after two AZD1222 doses compared with day 0 and with MenACWY recipients. Participants were mostly white British, with more females than males. The authors suggested clonal diversity may have been underestimated. Reportedly, almost half of the unique spike-specific TCRs recognized epitopes lying outside the regions that are mutated in the B.1.351 and B.1.1.7 variants. In the small 56-69-year group, the increase in depth fell short of significance, most likely because of low power. Because no samples from the day 14 peak response were available, repertoires could be characterized only after the peak T cell response. The whole spike protein was spanned by vaccine-associated CD4 TCRs, and dominant responses were seen in regions 160-218 and 743-854. Conclusions about previously exposed vaccinees are limited, since just a handful of AZD1222 recipients were seropositive for SARS-CoV-2 at baseline.

Including cysteine and phenylalanine, the CDR3 has 14 amino acids. The only DNA kept is the CDR3, 42 bases in frame from the first base. The junction shows trimming of 3 bases on V and 2 bases on J, plus 10 bases between the germline ends. From a lookup of the germline V gene, CDR1 and CDR2 are MGHRA and YSYEKL. The receptor chain draws on TRBV4-1 and TRBJ1-2; the D gene assignment is ambiguous. The sequence came from an adult in good health. The sequencing here drew on peripheral blood, taken on day 0 of AZD1222 vaccination. CDR3 reads: CASSQAGQNYGYTF. The DNA sequence is as follows: TGCGCCAGCAGCCAGGCCGGCCAAAACTATGGCTACACCTTC.